This T cell receptor beta chain was profiled in a study of cytomegalovirus exposure and HLA in healthy donors. The donors were members of the validation cohort comprising about 130 subjects, separate from the roughly 690-subject first cohort. From germline, CDR1 is SGHVS and CDR2 FQNEAQ. The CDR3 has 14 amino acids. V dropped 3 bases and J dropped 3 bases, with 9 bases sitting between them. Repertoires were generated with immunoSEQ multiplex PCR, while TCRdb's copy carries only in-frame clones and drops some. The profile shows around 200,000 clones, about 91% of them singletons. This receptor was obtained from a woman under 30 in good health and CMV-seronegative. Sequenced sample: PBMCs. The chain couples TRBV7-8 to TRBJ1-5; possible D gene TRBD1, 5 bases. As DNA, the CDR3 is TGTGCCAGCAGCTTCCCAGGGAACAATCAGCCCCAGCATTTT. This gives the protein CASSFPGNNQPQHF.